This T cell receptor beta chain was captured by sequencing in a study of blood T cell repertoires in COVID-19. Study in general: Sample material is recorded as cDNA or gDNA derived from T cells, B-cell-depleted T cells, or PBMCs.

This clone was observed a handful of times. Each participant's cohort was designated according to participant-reported clinical history. Original handling: Reference gene primer amplification in the assay estimated nucleated cell counts. The method was immunoSEQ multiplex PCR; TCRdb's version includes in-frame clones alone and lacks a portion of them. V and J calls and clone size are those listed in that table; D and trimming were worked out from the DNA. The sample contains 150,000 to 200,000 clones, around four fifths of which appear only once. This CDR3 comprises 12 residues. V was pared by 6 bases and J by 8 bases, with 11 bases between. Germline values: CDR1 SNHLY, CDR2 FYNNEI.

The sample consisted of PBMCs or T cells enriched from blood (not recorded which). The V gene is TRBV2, the J gene TRBJ2-4; maybe TRBD1 (5 bases). The TCR sequence derives from a woman between 45 and 60 years old in a cohort exposed to, infected with or recovered from COVID-19 (not recorded which). CDR3 loop: CASRIDSDIQYF. The CDR3 DNA follows: TGTGCCAGCAGAATCGACAGCGACATTCAGTACTTC.